This TCR beta chain was profiled in a study of shared clonotypes between healthy human individuals. For the study at large: Two women and a few men aged 18 to 49 served as donors. Study-level results: Clonotype sharing among donors was expected to depend on sequencing depth.

V shed 2 bases and J 3 bases; nucleotides not matched to a gene: 4. Germline V gives CDR1 ENHRY, CDR2 SYGVKD. The CDR3 totals 16 residues. This clone appeared a single time. Its antigen is as yet unknown. For each subset, genomic DNA was distributed in equal portions over several immunoSEQ plates. Using immunoSEQ multiplex PCR, the repertoire was profiled, and TCRdb retains in-frame clones only, with some absent. This sample has 75,000 to 100,000 clones; roughly 45% occur once, and the top ten carry about 16%. The sequenced material came from PBMCs. J is TRBJ1-5 and V is TRBV10-3; 10 bases fit TRBD1. The receptor comes from a woman aged 40 to 50 in good health. Some clones in this sample may be carry-over from other donors' samples. CDR3 DNA sequence: TGTGCCATCAGTGAGACCGGGACAGGGGCCAATCAGCCCCAGCATTTT. Protein: CAISETGTGANQPQHF.